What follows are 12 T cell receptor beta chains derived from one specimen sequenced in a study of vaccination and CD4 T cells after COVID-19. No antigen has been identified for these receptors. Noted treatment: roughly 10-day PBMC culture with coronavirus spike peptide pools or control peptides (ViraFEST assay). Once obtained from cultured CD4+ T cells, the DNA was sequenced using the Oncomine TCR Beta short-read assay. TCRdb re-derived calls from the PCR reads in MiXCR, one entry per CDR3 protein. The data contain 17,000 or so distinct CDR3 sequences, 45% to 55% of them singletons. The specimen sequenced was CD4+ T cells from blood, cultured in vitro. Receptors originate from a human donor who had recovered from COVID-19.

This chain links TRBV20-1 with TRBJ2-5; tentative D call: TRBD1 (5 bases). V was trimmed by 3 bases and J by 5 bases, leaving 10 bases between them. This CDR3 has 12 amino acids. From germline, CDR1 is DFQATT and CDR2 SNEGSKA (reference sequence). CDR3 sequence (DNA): TGCAGTGCTAGTAAAAGGGGCGAGACCCAGTACTTC. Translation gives CSASKRGETQYF.

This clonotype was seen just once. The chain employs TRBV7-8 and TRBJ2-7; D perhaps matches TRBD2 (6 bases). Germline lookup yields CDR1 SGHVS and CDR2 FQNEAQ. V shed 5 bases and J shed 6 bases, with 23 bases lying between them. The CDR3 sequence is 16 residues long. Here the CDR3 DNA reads TGTGCCAGCAGCCCGGAACCGGGGCGGGGTCTTTTCGAGCAGTACTTC. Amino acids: CASSPEPGRGLFEQYF. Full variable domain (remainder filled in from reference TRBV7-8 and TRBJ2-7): GAGVSQSPRYKVAKRGQDVALRCDPISGHVSLFWYQQALGQGPEFLTYFQNEAQLDKSGLPSDRFFAERPEGSVSTLKIQRTQQEDSAVYLCASSPEPGRGLFEQYFGPGTRLTVT.

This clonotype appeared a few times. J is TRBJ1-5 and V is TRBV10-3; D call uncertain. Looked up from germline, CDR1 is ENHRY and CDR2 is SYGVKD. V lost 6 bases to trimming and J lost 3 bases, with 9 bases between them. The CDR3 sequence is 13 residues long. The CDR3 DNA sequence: TGTGCCATCAGCCAAGACAACAATCAGCCCCAGCATTTT. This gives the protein CAISQDNNQPQHF.

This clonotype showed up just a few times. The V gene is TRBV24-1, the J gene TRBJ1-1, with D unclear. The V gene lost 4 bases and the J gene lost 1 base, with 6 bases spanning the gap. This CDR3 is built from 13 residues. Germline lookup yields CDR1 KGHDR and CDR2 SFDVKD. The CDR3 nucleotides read TGTGCCACCAGTGACGCCCCGAACACTGAAGCTTTCTTT. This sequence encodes CATSDAPNTEAFF.

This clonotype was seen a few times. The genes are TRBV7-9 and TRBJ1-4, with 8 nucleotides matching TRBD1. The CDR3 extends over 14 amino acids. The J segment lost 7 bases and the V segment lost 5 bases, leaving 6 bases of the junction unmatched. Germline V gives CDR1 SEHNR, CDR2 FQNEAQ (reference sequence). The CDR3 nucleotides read TGTGCCAGCAGCCCAGGGGGCTTGGGTGAAAAACTGTTTTTT. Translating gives CASSPGGLGEKLFF.

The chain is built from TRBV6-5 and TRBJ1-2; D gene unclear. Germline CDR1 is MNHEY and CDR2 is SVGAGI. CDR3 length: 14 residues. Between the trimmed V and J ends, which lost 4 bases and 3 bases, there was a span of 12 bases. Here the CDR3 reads CASSFKMLDYGYTF. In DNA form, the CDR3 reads TGTGCCAGCAGTTTCAAGATGTTGGACTATGGCTACACCTTC.

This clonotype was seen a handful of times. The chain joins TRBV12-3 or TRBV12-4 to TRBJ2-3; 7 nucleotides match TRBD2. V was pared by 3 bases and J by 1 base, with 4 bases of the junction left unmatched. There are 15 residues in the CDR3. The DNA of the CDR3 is TGTGCCAGCAGTTTTTGGGGGAGGGGCACAGATACGCAGTATTTT. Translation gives CASSFWGRGTDTQYF.

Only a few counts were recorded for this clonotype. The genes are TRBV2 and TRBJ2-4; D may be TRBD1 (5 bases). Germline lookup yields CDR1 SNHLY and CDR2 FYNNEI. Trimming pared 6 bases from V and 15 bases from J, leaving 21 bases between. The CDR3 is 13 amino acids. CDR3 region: CASRPGWAGYPYF. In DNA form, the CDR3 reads TGTGCCAGCAGACCAGGGTGGGCAGGGTATCCGTACTTC.

The CDR3 DNA reads TGTGCCAGCCGTTACAGGGACGTAACAGATACGCAGTATTTT. Amino acids: CASRYRDVTDTQYF. V usage is TRBV2 and J usage is TRBJ2-3, with a tentative D call TRBD1 (6 bases). Germline CDR1 and CDR2: SNHLY and FYNNEI. Trimming stripped 8 bases from V and 3 bases from J, with 15 bases between. This CDR3 comprises 14 residues.

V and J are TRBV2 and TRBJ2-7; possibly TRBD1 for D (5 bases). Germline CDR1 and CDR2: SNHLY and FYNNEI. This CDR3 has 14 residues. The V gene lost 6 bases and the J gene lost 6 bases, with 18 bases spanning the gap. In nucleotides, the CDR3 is TGTGCCAGCAGGATCCAGGCAGGGCGATCCGAGCAGTACTTC. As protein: CASRIQAGRSEQYF.

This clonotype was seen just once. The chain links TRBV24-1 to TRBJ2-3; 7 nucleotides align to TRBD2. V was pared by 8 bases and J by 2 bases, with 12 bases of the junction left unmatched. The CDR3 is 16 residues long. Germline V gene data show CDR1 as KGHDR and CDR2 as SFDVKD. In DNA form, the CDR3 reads TGTGCCACCACCACTGGGGGGGACGAAGTCACAGATACGCAGTATTTT. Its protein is CATTTGGDEVTDTQYF.

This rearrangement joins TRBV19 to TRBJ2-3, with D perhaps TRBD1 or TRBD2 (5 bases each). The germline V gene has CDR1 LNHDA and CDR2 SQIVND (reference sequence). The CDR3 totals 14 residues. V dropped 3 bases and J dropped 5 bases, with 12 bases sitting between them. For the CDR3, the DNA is TGTGCCAGTAGTATTACCGGGACGATAGATACGCAGTATTTT. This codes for CASSITGTIDTQYF.